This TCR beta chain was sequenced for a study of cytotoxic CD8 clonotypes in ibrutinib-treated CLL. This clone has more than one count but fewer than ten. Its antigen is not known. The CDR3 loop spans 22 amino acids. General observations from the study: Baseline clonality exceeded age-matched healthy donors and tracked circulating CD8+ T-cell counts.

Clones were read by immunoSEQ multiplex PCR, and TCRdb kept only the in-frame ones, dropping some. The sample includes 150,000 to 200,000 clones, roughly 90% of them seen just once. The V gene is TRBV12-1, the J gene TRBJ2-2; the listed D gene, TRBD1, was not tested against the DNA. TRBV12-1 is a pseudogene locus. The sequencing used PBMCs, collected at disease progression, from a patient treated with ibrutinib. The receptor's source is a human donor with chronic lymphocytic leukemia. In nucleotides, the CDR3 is TGTGCCAGCAGCTTTGCGTATTATGTCGACAGGGGGCGCGAGGGAGAGGCCGGGGAGCTGTTTTTT. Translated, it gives CASSFAYYVDRGREGEAGELFF.